This is a list of T cell receptor beta chains from one sample in a study of T-cell reconstitution after alpha-beta-depleted transplantation in children. TCRdb analysed the PCR reads with MiXCR anew, one entry per CDR3 protein. The sample shows more than 200,000 distinct CDR3 sequences, more than 15% of them seen only once. The sequences come from PBMCs, mostly from graft donor cells, collected 360 days after TCRalphabeta/CD19-depleted stem cell transplant. Receptor source: a male patient aged 2-15 years who had a stem cell transplant for acute lymphoblastic leukemia, so the T cells may come from the graft donor. The CDR3 runs from the conserved cysteine through the conserved F or W. A D gene is named only where the DNA matches it firmly. For some rows the clone size is stated as once, few or many, or as a class when expanded; others skip it.

CDR3 protein	CDR3 DNA	V gene	clone size	CDR3 length	J gene	D gene
CASSSTGTANYGYTF	TGCGCCAGCAGCTCCACCGGGACAGCTAACTATGGCTACACCTTC	TRBV5-1	.	15	TRBJ1-2	TRBD1
CASSTGTNTGELFF	TGCGCCAGCAGCACCGGGACGAACACCGGGGAGCTGTTTTTT	TRBV5-1	.	14	TRBJ2-2	.
CASSPVGGVSGTEAFF	TGTGCCAGCTCACCAGTCGGGGGCGTTTCTGGCACTGAAGCTTTCTTT	TRBV18	.	16	TRBJ1-1	.
CASSFGGGSSYEQYF	TGTGCCAGCAGTTTTGGAGGGGGAAGCTCCTACGAGCAGTACTTC	TRBV27	.	15	TRBJ2-7	.
CASSRNRGSTDTQYF	TGTGCCAGCAGCCGGAACAGGGGGAGCACAGATACGCAGTATTTT	TRBV7-9	.	15	TRBJ2-3	TRBD1
CASLLRGGEQYF	TGTGCCAGTTTGCTGAGGGGTGGGGAGCAGTACTTC	TRBV6-1	.	12	TRBJ2-7	.
CASSLKQDTEAFF	TGTGCCAGCAGCTTAAAGCAGGACACTGAAGCTTTCTTT	TRBV7-9	few	13	TRBJ1-1	.
CASSFDSNQPQHF	TGCGCCAGCAGCTTTGACAGCAATCAGCCCCAGCATTTT	TRBV5-1	many	13	TRBJ1-5	.
CAIRLLGDEQFF	TGTGCCATCAGGCTCTTGGGGGACGAGCAGTTCTTC	TRBV10-3	.	12	TRBJ2-1	.
CASRGQGGDEKLFF	TGTGCCAGCAGGGGACAAGGCGGGGATGAAAAACTGTTTTTT	TRBV27	.	14	TRBJ1-4	.
CASSADPVGEPLHF	TGCGCCAGCAGCGCTGACCCGGTCGGCGAACCCCTCCACTTT	TRBV5-1	.	14	TRBJ1-6	.
CASSVAADSGGYNEQFF	TGTGCCAGCAGCGTAGCTGCCGATAGCGGGGGTTACAATGAGCAGTTCTTC	TRBV9	.	17	TRBJ2-1	TRBD2
CASSQRRQANVKENIQYF	TGTGCCAGCTCTCAACGGAGGCAGGCAAATGTCAAGGAGAACATTCAGTACTTC	TRBV18	few	18	TRBJ2-4	.
CASSHGQGVGEQFF	TGCGCCAGCAGCCACGGACAGGGTGTCGGTGAGCAGTTCTTC	TRBV4-3	.	14	TRBJ2-1	TRBD1
CSVGDFEGSNEQFF	TGCAGCGTTGGAGATTTCGAGGGGTCCAATGAGCAGTTCTTC	TRBV29-1	.	14	TRBJ2-1	.
CASSVQGWETQYF	TGTGCCAGCAGTGTACAGGGGTGGGAGACCCAGTACTTC	TRBV2	.	13	TRBJ2-5	TRBD1
CASSPLGTQSYEQYF	TGTGCCAGCAGTCCTCTCGGGACACAATCCTACGAGCAGTACTTC	TRBV27	few	15	TRBJ2-7	.
CASSLTGERQGPYEQYF	TGCGCCAGCAGCTTGACTGGGGAGCGACAGGGTCCCTACGAGCAGTACTTC	TRBV5-1	few	17	TRBJ2-7	TRBD1
CASSPGQGYIQYF	TGCGCCAGCAGCCCCGGACAGGGTTACATTCAGTACTTC	TRBV5-1	.	13	TRBJ2-4	TRBD1
CASSQGAGAENEQFF	TGCGCCAGCAGCCAAGGAGCGGGAGCAGAGAATGAGCAGTTCTTC	TRBV4-3	.	15	TRBJ2-1	TRBD2
CASSSDLGGVQGNEQFF	TGCGCCAGCAGCTCCGACCTTGGCGGGGTTCAGGGCAATGAGCAGTTCTTC	TRBV5-1	few	17	TRBJ2-1	.
CASSYESGRQFF	TGTGCCAGCAGCTACGAAAGCGGGAGGCAGTTCTTC	TRBV7-9	.	12	TRBJ2-1	TRBD2
CASSLDPGQGSTDTQYF	TGTGCCAGCAGCTTGGATCCCGGACAGGGGTCCACAGATACGCAGTATTTT	TRBV7-9	few	17	TRBJ2-3	TRBD1
CASSPWDQETQYF	TGTGCCAGCAGCCCCTGGGACCAAGAGACCCAGTACTTC	TRBV7-2	.	13	TRBJ2-5	.
CASSAVQGAGNEQFF	TGTGCCAGCAGCGCGGTACAGGGGGCTGGAAATGAGCAGTTCTTC	TRBV7-2	.	15	TRBJ2-1	TRBD1
CASSLATSGGSTDTQYF	TGCGCCAGCAGCTTGGCGACTAGCGGGGGTAGCACAGATACGCAGTATTTT	TRBV5-1	.	17	TRBJ2-3	TRBD2
CSASDSGVTDTQYF	TGCAGTGCTAGTGATAGCGGGGTAACAGATACGCAGTATTTT	TRBV20-1	few	14	TRBJ2-3	TRBD2
CASTPGTGRTYEQYF	TGCGCCAGCACCCCCGGGACAGGAAGAACCTACGAGCAGTACTTC	TRBV5-1	few	15	TRBJ2-7	TRBD1
CASSFEGYDSYEQYF	TGTGCCAGCAGTTTTGAGGGTTACGACTCCTACGAGCAGTACTTC	TRBV28	few	15	TRBJ2-7	.
CASSYSGRSTEAFF	TGTGCCAGCAGTTACTCCGGCAGAAGCACTGAAGCTTTCTTT	TRBV6-5	few	14	TRBJ1-1	.
CASSQGLHSGNTIYF	TGTGCCAGCAGCCAGGGACTCCACTCTGGAAACACCATATATTTT	TRBV7-7	few	15	TRBJ1-3	.
CASRVTGRGGYTF	TGTGCCAGCAGGGTGACAGGGCGTGGTGGCTACACCTTC	TRBV5-4	.	13	TRBJ1-2	TRBD1
CASSIAGGTPYEQYF	TGCGCCAGCAGTATAGCGGGAGGGACTCCCTACGAGCAGTACTTC	TRBV10-2	many	15	TRBJ2-7	TRBD2
CSVEADRVNEQYF	TGCAGCGTTGAAGCCGACAGGGTTAACGAGCAGTACTTC	TRBV29-1	few	13	TRBJ2-7	TRBD1
CSVSAARRRTEAFF	TGCAGCGTCTCGGCGGCCAGGAGGAGAACTGAAGCTTTCTTT	TRBV29-1	many	14	TRBJ1-1	.
CASSFSRLAPTDTQYF	TGTGCCAGCAGCTTTTCGAGACTAGCCCCCACAGATACGCAGTATTTT	TRBV11-2	.	16	TRBJ2-3	TRBD2
CSVGTGFGYTF	TGCAGCGTAGGGACAGGGTTTGGCTACACCTTC	TRBV29-1	many	11	TRBJ1-2	TRBD1
CASSPLGAYTDTQYF	TGTGCCAGCAGCCCCCTGGGTGCTTATACAGATACGCAGTATTTT	TRBV7-9	.	15	TRBJ2-3	.
CASSQGQGALRSQPQHF	TGTGCCAGCAGCCAGGGACAGGGGGCCCTTCGCAGTCAGCCCCAGCATTTT	TRBV12-3/TRBV12-4	many	17	TRBJ1-5	TRBD1
CASSLAIGTAYNEQFF	TGCGCCAGCAGCTTGGCCATCGGGACAGCCTACAATGAGCAGTTCTTC	TRBV5-1	.	16	TRBJ2-1	TRBD1
CASSLARTLSREKLFF	TGTGCCAGCAGCTTAGCTCGGACCCTTAGCCGCGAAAAACTGTTTTTT	TRBV7-2	few	16	TRBJ1-4	.